The clone carrying this TCR beta chain came up a few times. Its antigen is undetermined. The sample originates from a study of PD-1 blockade in classical Hodgkin lymphoma. Overall study results and limits: Lower baseline TCR diversity marked trial partial responders and progressors. Newly diagnosed patients were reported to exhibit reduced baseline TCR diversity relative to healthy donors.

After autologous stem cell transplantation all patients relapsed, and prior brentuximab vedotin exposure differed between cohorts. TCRdb's copy holds only in-frame clones and misses some; the assay was immunoSEQ multiplex PCR. In the table there are around 41,000 clones, less than 80% of which are singletons. This specimen consisted of peripheral blood mononuclear cells (PBMCs), obtained at baseline. The source of this sequence is a human donor with classical Hodgkin lymphoma.

In DNA form, the CDR3 reads TGTGCCAGCAGCCGAAGGCCGGGACTAGCGGGGACTAGCACAGATACGCAGTATTTT. This sequence encodes CASSRRPGLAGTSTDTQYF. The V gene is TRBV4-2, the J gene TRBJ2-3; the match to TRBD2 covers 13 bases. The germline gives CDR1 LGHNA, CDR2 YNFKEQ. J lost 0 bases, V lost 4 bases, and 10 bases had no gene match. The CDR3 has 19 amino acids.